A selection of T cell receptor beta chains follows, all from one sample in a study of T cell responses to AZD1222 COVID-19 vaccine. Assay: immunoSEQ multiplex PCR; the TCRdb copy retains only in-frame clones and omits some. Of approximately 270,000 clones in the sample, approximately 94% were seen once. The starting material was peripheral blood, obtained 28 days after the second AZD1222 dose. The receptors were sampled from an adult who received the AZD1222 COVID-19 vaccine. Each CDR3 is given with its conserved first and last residue. Each record gives: clone size, D gene, J gene, V gene, CDR3 DNA, CDR3 protein. A D gene is named only where the DNA matches it firmly. Clone size is not always given. Where it is, it says once, few, many or a class for expanded clones.

size: .; D: .; J: TRBJ2-2; V: TRBV7-2; DNA: TGTGCCAGCAGCTTAGGCCGTAGGGGTGGCGGGGAGCTGTTTTTT; CDR3: CASSLGRRGGGELFF
size: .; D: .; J: TRBJ1-3; V: TRBV28; DNA: TGTGCCAGCAGGCGCAGCTCTGGAAACACCATATATTTT; CDR3: CASRRSSGNTIYF
size: .; D: TRBD1; J: TRBJ1-2; V: TRBV7-3; DNA: TGTGCCAGCAGCCCCGGGACAGACTATGGCTACACCTTC; CDR3: CASSPGTDYGYTF
size: once; D: .; J: TRBJ1-2; V: TRBV13; DNA: TGTGCCAGCAGGCCAATATTAAGGACAGCGACGATTAATGGCTACACCTTC; CDR3: CASRPILRTATINGYTF
size: .; D: TRBD1; J: TRBJ2-5; V: TRBV7-7; DNA: TGTGCCAGCAGCTTAGGGCCGGGACAGGGCCAAGAGACCCAGTACTTC; CDR3: CASSLGPGQGQETQYF
size: .; D: .; J: TRBJ1-6; V: TRBV28; DNA: TGTGCCAGCAGTCCTCCGGGACGGAGTAATTCACCCCTCCACTTT; CDR3: CASSPPGRSNSPLHF
size: .; D: TRBD2; J: TRBJ2-5; V: TRBV9; DNA: TGTGCCAGCAGCGTAGGCGCAAGCGGGGGCGCCAAGACCCAGTACTTC; CDR3: CASSVGASGGAKTQYF
size: .; D: TRBD1; J: TRBJ2-7; V: TRBV6-2/TRBV6-3; DNA: TGTGCCAGCAGTTACTCGACAGGGGGCTACGAGCAGTACTTC; CDR3: CASSYSTGGYEQYF
size: .; D: .; J: TRBJ1-2; V: TRBV5-4; DNA: TGTGCCAGCAGCTTGGTAGGGGCAGAGCAAAACACCTTC; CDR3: CASSLVGAEQNTF
size: .; D: .; J: TRBJ1-1; V: TRBV7-9; DNA: TGTGCCAGCAGGGAGTGGCAGACGAACACTGAAGCTTTCTTT; CDR3: CASREWQTNTEAFF
size: .; D: .; J: TRBJ1-2; V: TRBV3-1/TRBV3-2; DNA: TGTGCCAGCAGCCAAGGTTTAGGGCCGAGAGGCTACACCTTC; CDR3: CASSQGLGPRGYTF
size: .; D: TRBD1; J: TRBJ2-7; V: TRBV11-2; DNA: TGTGCCAGCAGCCCCACCGGGACAGGGATACGCGAGCAGTACTTC; CDR3: CASSPTGTGIREQYF
size: .; D: .; J: TRBJ2-7; V: TRBV6-2/TRBV6-3; DNA: TGTGCCAGCAGCCGGAAACCCCTACTGCAGCAGTACTTC; CDR3: CASSRKPLLQQYF
size: .; D: .; J: TRBJ1-4; V: TRBV29-1; DNA: TGCAGCGCTGGGGGCGGTACTAATGAAAAACTGTTTTTT; CDR3: CSAGGGTNEKLFF
size: .; D: .; J: TRBJ1-4; V: TRBV9; DNA: TGTGCCAGCAGCCCTCCAGGGAGGGATGAAAAACTGTTTTTT; CDR3: CASSPPGRDEKLFF
size: .; D: .; J: TRBJ2-7; V: TRBV2; DNA: TGTGCCAGCAGTGGGGCTAGACGGCCCTACGAGCAGTACTTC; CDR3: CASSGARRPYEQYF
size: .; D: .; J: TRBJ1-5; V: TRBV27; DNA: TGTGCCAGCAGTTTGAACGGGGATCAGCCCCAGCATTTT; CDR3: CASSLNGDQPQHF
size: .; D: TRBD1; J: TRBJ2-7; V: TRBV5-1; DNA: TGCGCCAGCAGCTTAATGCACAGGGGAATCTACGAGCAGTACTTC; CDR3: CASSLMHRGIYEQYF
size: once; D: TRBD1; J: TRBJ1-5; V: TRBV9; DNA: TGTGCCAGCAGCACACAGGGGGGTAATCAGCCCCAGCATTTT; CDR3: CASSTQGGNQPQHF
size: .; D: .; J: TRBJ2-7; V: TRBV4-2; DNA: TGTGCCAGCAGCCCTCGACTGGCCGGCGAGCAGTACTTC; CDR3: CASSPRLAGEQYF
size: once; D: .; J: TRBJ1-2; V: TRBV28; DNA: TGTGCCAGCAGCCGAACAACCGGGGAATGGTTCTATGGCTACACCTTC; CDR3: CASSRTTGEWFYGYTF
size: once; D: TRBD1; J: TRBJ2-5; V: TRBV4-1; DNA: TGCGCCAGCAGCCAAGATACTACAGGGGGCCGAGAGACCCAGTACTTC; CDR3: CASSQDTTGGRETQYF
size: .; D: .; J: TRBJ2-5; V: TRBV3-1/TRBV3-2; DNA: TGTGCCAGCAGCCAAAACCCAGTTGAAGAGACCCAGTACTTC; CDR3: CASSQNPVEETQYF
size: .; D: .; J: TRBJ1-5; V: TRBV5-1; DNA: TGCGCCAGCAGCTTGACAGGAAACAATCAGCCCCAGCATTTT; CDR3: CASSLTGNNQPQHF
size: .; D: TRBD1; J: TRBJ2-3; V: TRBV2; DNA: TGTGCCAGCCGAAGGGACAGGGGGACAGATACGCAGTATTTT; CDR3: CASRRDRGTDTQYF
size: .; D: TRBD1; J: TRBJ1-2; V: TRBV5-1; DNA: TGCGCCAGCAGCTTGACCGGGACAGGGGGGCATGGCTACACCTTC; CDR3: CASSLTGTGGHGYTF
size: .; D: .; J: TRBJ2-7; V: TRBV28; DNA: TGTGCCAGCAGTTTATCTCTTACCTACGAGCAGTACTTC; CDR3: CASSLSLTYEQYF
size: .; D: .; J: TRBJ2-1; V: TRBV7-6; DNA: TGTGCCAGCAGCTTAGTCCGGGCCGCCTCCTACAATGAGCAGTTCTTC; CDR3: CASSLVRAASYNEQFF
size: .; D: TRBD2; J: TRBJ2-2; V: TRBV14; DNA: TGTGCCAGCAGCCAAGACGAAGACGTTCCAGTTGTAGGGACTAGAAGTTTCGGGGAGCTGTTTTTT; CDR3: CASSQDEDVPVVGTRSFGELFF
size: .; D: .; J: TRBJ1-6; V: TRBV3-1/TRBV3-2; DNA: TGTGCCAGCAGCCAAGATCTAGGGCGGCGAAATTCACCCCTCCACTTT; CDR3: CASSQDLGRRNSPLHF
size: .; D: TRBD1; J: TRBJ2-1; V: TRBV28; DNA: TGTGCCAGCCAAAGACAGGGGGCAGGCAATGAGCAGTTCTTC; CDR3: CASQRQGAGNEQFF
size: .; D: .; J: TRBJ2-5; V: TRBV3-1/TRBV3-2; DNA: TGTGCCAGCAGCCAAGGCAGGCAAGAGACCCAGTACTTC; CDR3: CASSQGRQETQYF
size: .; D: .; J: TRBJ2-7; V: TRBV4-1; DNA: TGCGCCAGCAGCGAAAGGACAGTACCCTTAAACGAGCAGTACTTC; CDR3: CASSERTVPLNEQYF
size: .; D: .; J: TRBJ2-7; V: TRBV3-1/TRBV3-2; DNA: TGTGCCAGCAGCCAAGGGCCACAGGCCGAGCAGTACTTC; CDR3: CASSQGPQAEQYF
size: .; D: .; J: TRBJ1-6; V: TRBV6-5; DNA: TGTGCCAGCAGTTACGTCGGGGGGCGGTCTTCACCCCTCCACTTT; CDR3: CASSYVGGRSSPLHF
size: once; D: .; J: TRBJ1-4; V: TRBV27; DNA: TGTGCCAGCAGCTGGTCGGTAGGAGGCGAAAAACTGTTTTTT; CDR3: CASSWSVGGEKLFF
size: .; D: TRBD1; J: TRBJ2-1; V: TRBV2; DNA: TGTGCCAGCAGTGACCGGGACAGGTACAATGAGCAGTTCTTC; CDR3: CASSDRDRYNEQFF
size: .; D: .; J: TRBJ2-7; V: TRBV7-9; DNA: TGTGCCAGCAGCTTAGTTGGGTACGAGCAGTACTTC; CDR3: CASSLVGYEQYF
size: .; D: TRBD2; J: TRBJ2-3; V: TRBV18; DNA: TGTGCCAGCTCACCTGGACTAGAAAACACAGATACGCAGTATTTT; CDR3: CASSPGLENTDTQYF
size: .; D: TRBD2; J: TRBJ2-2; V: TRBV27; DNA: TGTGCCAGCAGTTTAATTTGGACTAGCGGAGATACCGGGGAGCTGTTTTTT; CDR3: CASSLIWTSGDTGELFF
size: .; D: .; J: TRBJ1-6; V: TRBV19; DNA: TGTGCCAGTACTCGCGAGGGACTGGCCAATTCACCCCTCCACTTT; CDR3: CASTREGLANSPLHF
size: .; D: .; J: TRBJ1-6; V: TRBV15; DNA: TGTGCCACCAGCAGAGAGCCGAGTTCACCCCTCCACTTT; CDR3: CATSREPSSPLHF
size: .; D: TRBD1; J: TRBJ1-1; V: TRBV6-6; DNA: TGTGCCAGCAGTTCCTTAACAGGGGTGGTCACTGAAGCTTTCTTT; CDR3: CASSSLTGVVTEAFF
size: .; D: TRBD2; J: TRBJ2-7; V: TRBV13; DNA: TGTGCCAGCAGCCCCCGAGCGGGAATAGCCTACGAGCAGTACTTC; CDR3: CASSPRAGIAYEQYF
size: .; D: .; J: TRBJ2-7; V: TRBV18; DNA: TGTGCCAGCTCACCAAGGCAGGGGAACGAGCAGTACTTC; CDR3: CASSPRQGNEQYF
size: .; D: TRBD1; J: TRBJ2-7; V: TRBV14; DNA: TGTGCCAGCAGCCCTCTGACAGGGTTGAGGGAGCAGTACTTC; CDR3: CASSPLTGLREQYF